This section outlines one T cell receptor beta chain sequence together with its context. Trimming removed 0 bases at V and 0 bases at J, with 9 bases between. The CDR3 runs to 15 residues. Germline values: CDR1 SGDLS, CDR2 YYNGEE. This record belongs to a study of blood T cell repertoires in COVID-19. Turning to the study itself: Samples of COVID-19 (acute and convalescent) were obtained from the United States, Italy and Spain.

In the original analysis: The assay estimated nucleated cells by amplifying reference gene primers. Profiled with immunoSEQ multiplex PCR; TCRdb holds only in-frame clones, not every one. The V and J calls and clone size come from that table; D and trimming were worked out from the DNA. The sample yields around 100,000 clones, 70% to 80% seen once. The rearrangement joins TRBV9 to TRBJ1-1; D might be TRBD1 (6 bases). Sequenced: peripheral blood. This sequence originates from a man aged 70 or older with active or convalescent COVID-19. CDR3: CASSVAQGMNTEAFF. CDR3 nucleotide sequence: TGTGCCAGCAGCGTAGCCCAGGGGATGAACACTGAAGCTTTCTTT.